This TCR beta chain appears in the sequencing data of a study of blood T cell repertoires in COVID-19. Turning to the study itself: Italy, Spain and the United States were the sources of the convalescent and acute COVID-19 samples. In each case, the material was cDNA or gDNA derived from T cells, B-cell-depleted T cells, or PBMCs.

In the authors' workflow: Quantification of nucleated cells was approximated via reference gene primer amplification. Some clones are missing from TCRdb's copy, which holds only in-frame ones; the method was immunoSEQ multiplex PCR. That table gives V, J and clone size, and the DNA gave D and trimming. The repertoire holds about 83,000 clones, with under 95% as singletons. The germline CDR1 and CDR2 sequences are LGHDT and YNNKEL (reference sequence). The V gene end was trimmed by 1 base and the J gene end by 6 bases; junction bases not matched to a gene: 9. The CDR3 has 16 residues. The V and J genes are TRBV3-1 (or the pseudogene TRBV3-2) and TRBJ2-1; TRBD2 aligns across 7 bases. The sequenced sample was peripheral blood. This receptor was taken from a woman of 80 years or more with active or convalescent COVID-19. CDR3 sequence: CASSQAYGGFGNEQFF. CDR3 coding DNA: TGTGCCAGCAGCCAAGCCTACGGGGGGTTCGGCAATGAGCAGTTCTTC.